These 25 T cell receptor beta chains were sequenced from one sample in a study of cytomegalovirus exposure and HLA in healthy donors. The PCR made use of 60 Vbeta and 13 Jbeta primers. Profiling relied on immunoSEQ multiplex PCR, and the TCRdb table lists in-frame clones only, not all of them. The sample contains about 130,000 clones, over 60% of which appear only once. The source material was PBMCs. Source of these receptors: a man in his 60s in good health and CMV-seropositive.

The V gene is TRBV5-1, the J gene TRBJ2-2; 10 bases are a match to TRBD1. CDR1 and CDR2 from the germline V gene are SGHRS and YFSETQ. V shed 4 bases and J 5 bases; nucleotides not matched to a gene: 5. The CDR3 sequence is 15 residues long. For the CDR3, the DNA is TGCGCCAGCAGCGCGGACAGGGGGATTACCGGGGAGCTGTTTTTT. Its translation is CASSADRGITGELFF.

The V call is TRBV7-9, the J call TRBJ2-2; 11 bases fit TRBD2. Looked up from germline, CDR1 is SEHNR and CDR2 is FQNEAQ (reference sequence). V shed 4 bases, J shed 4 bases, and the junction held 5 bases outside the gene matches. This CDR3 has 16 residues. The chain's CDR3 is CASSSAGTSGTGELFF. CDR3 nucleotide sequence: TGTGCCAGCAGCTCTGCCGGGACTAGCGGCACCGGGGAGCTGTTTTTT.

V gene TRBV5-5 combines with J gene TRBJ1-4; D unresolved. This CDR3 has 16 residues. Germline CDR1 is SGHKS and CDR2 is YYEKEE (reference sequence). Trimming removed 0 bases at V and 8 bases at J, with 17 bases between. Here the CDR3 reads CASSLAMQAWQEKLFF. Here the CDR3 DNA reads TGTGCCAGCAGCTTGGCCATGCAGGCCTGGCAGGAAAAACTGTTTTTT.

This chain links TRBV6-1 with TRBJ1-4, with a possible D match to TRBD1 (6 bases). Trimming removed 3 bases from V and 10 bases from J, with 18 bases in between. This CDR3 contains 15 residues. Germline V gene lookup returns CDR1 MNHNS and CDR2 SASEGT. The CDR3 loop is CASSDQWTEPVKLFF. CDR3 DNA: TGTGCCAGCAGTGATCAGTGGACAGAGCCCGTAAAACTGTTTTTT.

A remark on this clone: A read error may account for a junction end that differs from germline. CDR3 amino acids: CASSLSGTGGVTQYF. In DNA, the CDR3 is TGTGCTAGCAGCTTATCCGGGACAGGGGGGGTTACGCAGTATTTT. The chain uses TRBV7-7 and TRBJ2-3; 11 nucleotides match TRBD1. CDR1 is SSHAT, CDR2 FNYEAQ, per germline (reference sequence). CDR3 length equals 15 residues.

This clone was found a few times. CDR3 nucleotides: TGTGCCAGCAGAGCGGAGGGGCCTGGAAACACCATATATTTT. It codes for CASRAEGPGNTIYF. The chain carries TRBV7-9 and TRBJ1-3, with a tentative D call TRBD1 (5 bases). CDR1 is SEHNR, CDR2 FQNEAQ, per germline (reference sequence). Trimming stripped 6 bases from V and 2 bases from J, with 11 bases between. CDR3 length: 14 residues.

This clone was detected once. J is TRBJ2-3 and V is TRBV29-1, with a tentative D call TRBD1 (6 bases). CDR1 SQVTM and CDR2 ANQGSEA come from the germline V gene. Trimming stripped 0 bases from V and 5 bases from J, with 18 bases between. The CDR3 consists of 16 residues. The CDR3 is CSVEDGTGTTVDTQYF. The CDR3, as DNA: TGCAGCGTTGAAGACGGTACAGGGACAACGGTAGATACGCAGTATTTT.

V is TRBV7-6 and J is TRBJ2-7; TRBD2 matches 12 bases. Germline trimming cut 6 bases from V and 4 bases from J; bases unmatched to any gene: 7. From germline, CDR1 is SGHVS and CDR2 FNYEAQ. The CDR3 consists of 15 residues. In DNA form, the CDR3 reads TGTGCCAGCAGAGCGGGACTAGCGGGCGAGTACGAGCAGTACTTC. Amino acids: CASRAGLAGEYEQYF.

The chain recombines TRBV5-5 with TRBJ1-6; the D gene is possibly TRBD1 (6 bases). The V end lost 0 bases, the J end lost 10 bases, and 11 bases lay between the germline ends. Germline lookup yields CDR1 SGHKS and CDR2 YYEKEE (reference sequence). This CDR3 region has 14 residues. In DNA, the CDR3 is TGTGCCAGCAGCTTGGACAGGGCTGGATCACCCCTCCACTTT. Translating it yields CASSLDRAGSPLHF.

The rearrangement uses TRBV5-1 and TRBJ1-4; TRBD1 matches 8 bases. CDR1 is SGHRS and CDR2 is YFSETQ in the germline V gene. This CDR3 has 15 residues. V shed 2 bases and J 7 bases; nucleotides not matched to a gene: 7. The CDR3 DNA reads as TGCGCCAGCAGCTTAGGACAGGGTTTCTTTGAAAAACTGTTTTTT. Protein product: CASSLGQGFFEKLFF.

A note on this clone: One end of the junction is discordant with germline, which a read error may explain. V and J are TRBV7-3 and TRBJ2-5, with a weak D call TRBD1 (5 bases). This CDR3 has 13 amino acids. Germline V gene lookup returns CDR1 SGHTA and CDR2 FQGTGA. The CDR3 loop reads CASSRDRREAQYF. The CDR3 DNA sequence: TGTGCCAGCAGCCGCGACAGAAGAGAGGCCCAGTACTTC.

This chain links TRBV19 with TRBJ1-3; D may be TRBD1 (6 bases). The CDR3 sequence is 15 residues long. Looked up from germline, CDR1 is LNHDA and CDR2 is SQIVND (reference sequence). Deletions cut 9 bases from V and 0 bases from J, with 15 bases between. The CDR3 region is CASEQGWSSGNTIYF. The CDR3 bases are TGTGCCAGCGAACAGGGATGGAGCTCTGGAAACACCATATATTTT.

The chain links TRBV6-5 to TRBJ1-2; maybe TRBD1 (5 bases). The CDR3 sequence is 13 residues long. CDR1 is MNHEY and CDR2 is SVGAGI in the germline V gene. Trimming removed 3 bases at V and 6 bases at J, with 11 bases between. The chain's CDR3 is CASSYQGRDGYTF. The DNA for the CDR3 is TGTGCCAGCAGTTATCAGGGTCGGGATGGCTACACCTTC.

This clone has only one observation. The V gene is TRBV6-5, the J gene TRBJ2-7; D possibly corresponds to TRBD2 (6 bases). The V end was cut by 6 bases, the J end by 0 bases, with 15 bases between. Germline CDR1 MNHEY, CDR2 SVGAGI. The CDR3 spans 15 residues. Here the CDR3 DNA reads TGTGCCAGCAGCAGACCCGGGACTTCCTCCTACGAGCAGTACTTC. It is translated as CASSRPGTSSYEQYF.

This rearrangement joins TRBV5-1 to TRBJ2-5, with 11 bases lining up with TRBD2. CDR3 length: 15 residues. V lost 6 bases and J lost 5; bases outside the gene matches: 9. In germline, CDR1 is SGHRS, CDR2 YFSETQ. CDR3 DNA: TGCGCCAGCAAGGCACTAGCGGGGGTAAGGGAGACCCAGTACTTC. Translated: CASKALAGVRETQYF.

This clone was recorded once. The chain has TRBV5-4 and TRBJ1-1; possibly TRBD1 for D (6 bases). CDR3 length: 12 amino acids. The V gene lost 4 bases and the J gene lost 11 bases, with 15 bases spanning the gap. The germline CDR1 and CDR2 sequences are SGHNT and YYREEE (reference sequence). CDR3 DNA: TGTGCCAGCAGCGGAACGGGGGGCGAGGCTTTCTTT. It is translated as CASSGTGGEAFF.

The chain joins TRBV4-1 to TRBJ1-5, with no clear D. From germline, CDR1 is MGHRA and CDR2 YSYEKL. The CDR3 is made up of 16 amino acids. V shed 0 bases and J shed 4 bases, with 13 bases lying between them. CDR3 sequence reads: CASSQDGRQTNQPQHF. In DNA form, the CDR3 reads TGCGCCAGCAGCCAAGATGGGCGACAAACTAATCAGCCCCAGCATTTT.

This clone showed up just once. The chain combines TRBV6-5 with TRBJ2-2, with a weak D call TRBD2 (7 bases). The CDR3 has 15 residues. Between the trimmed V and J ends, which lost 8 bases and 5 bases, there was a span of 18 bases. Per germline, CDR1 MNHEY and CDR2 SVGAGI. CDR3 nucleotides: TGTGCCAGCCAAAGGGTGGGGGGGCGGACCGGGGAGCTGTTTTTT. It codes for CASQRVGGRTGELFF.

CDR3 in amino acids: CSVEDQGAGYTF. The CDR3 coding sequence is TGCAGCGTTGAAGATCAGGGGGCTGGCTACACCTTC. This chain joins TRBV29-1 and TRBJ1-2, with TRBD1 identical over 8 bases. V was pared by 0 bases and J by 7 bases, with 1 base of the junction left unmatched. Germline lookup yields CDR1 SQVTM and CDR2 ANQGSEA. There are 12 residues in the CDR3.

The chain carries TRBV19 and TRBJ1-1; a weak D match, TRBD1 (6 bases). V lost 3 bases and J lost 5, with 22 bases in between. The CDR3 has 17 amino acids. The germline V gene encodes CDR1 LNHDA and CDR2 SQIVND (reference sequence). CDR3 coding DNA: TGTGCCAGTAGTATGGGGTCCCAGAGGGGGGGCCGGACTGAAGCTTTCTTT. Its translation is CASSMGSQRGGRTEAFF.

V and J are TRBV7-2 and TRBJ1-1; tentative D call: TRBD1 (6 bases). CDR1 is SGHTA, CDR2 FQGNSA, per germline. V was trimmed by 2 bases and J by 5 bases, leaving 15 bases between them. The CDR3 length is 15 residues. CDR3: CASSLPTGVGTEAFF. The CDR3 bases are TGTGCCAGCAGCTTACCGACAGGCGTGGGAACTGAAGCTTTCTTT.

V gene TRBV27 combines with J gene TRBJ2-1; 8 bases line up with TRBD1. V was pared by 8 bases and J by 13 bases, with 13 bases of the junction left unmatched. The germline V gene encodes CDR1 MNHEY and CDR2 SMNVEV (reference sequence). The CDR3 sequence is 13 residues long. CDR3 sequence (DNA): TGTGCCAGCGGATCGACAGGGGCGGGGAGTCAGTTCTTC. Translated, it gives CASGSTGAGSQFF.

This chain links TRBV4-1 with TRBJ2-1, with TRBD1 matching 7 bases. The CDR3 consists of 14 residues. Per the germline V gene, CDR1 is MGHRA and CDR2 is YSYEKL. V shed 4 bases and J 0 bases; nucleotides not matched to a gene: 0. This chain's CDR3 is CASSRDSSYNEQFF. The CDR3 region has the DNA TGCGCCAGCAGCCGGGACAGCTCCTACAATGAGCAGTTCTTC.

This clone was counted between two and nine times. The chain uses TRBV6-5 and TRBJ2-7; TRBD1 matches at 9 bases. Trimming at V came to 6 bases and at J to 3 bases, leaving 6 bases not matched to a gene. The CDR3 has 14 residues. CDR1 and CDR2 (germline): MNHEY, SVGAGI. DNA of the CDR3: TGTGCCAGCAGAATGGGACAGGGTTACTACGAGCAGTACTTC. Residues: CASRMGQGYYEQYF.

This rearrangement joins TRBV25-1 to TRBJ1-1; D unresolved. V lost 2 bases and J lost 5, with 12 bases in between. The CDR3 spans 14 residues. Germline lookup yields CDR1 MGHDK and CDR2 SYGVNS. CDR3 sequence reads: CASSESREWTEAFF. The CDR3 region has the DNA TGTGCCAGCAGTGAAAGCCGGGAGTGGACTGAAGCTTTCTTT.